This T cell receptor (beta chain) was recovered during a study of cytomegalovirus exposure and HLA in healthy donors. Findings and limits, study-wide: The authors later linked a missense DCLRE1C variant to TCR beta V- and J-gene trimming. The study listed 150 to 200 cytomegalovirus-associated TCR beta chains.

PCR used 60 Vbeta primers and 13 Jbeta primers. Data came from immunoSEQ multiplex PCR; TCRdb stores just in-frame clones and leaves some out. The data hold roughly 120,000 clones, with roughly four fifths observed a single time. About this clone: Its target is unknown.

The CDR3 is 12 residues long. V dropped 6 bases and J dropped 7 bases, with 10 bases sitting between them. Germline lookup yields CDR1 MNHEY and CDR2 SMNVEV (reference sequence). This TCR came from a male donor in good health and CMV-seropositive. This chain connects TRBV27 to TRBJ2-1, with D possibly being TRBD2 (6 bases). The sample taken for sequencing was PBMCs. CDR3 bases: TGTGCCAGCAGACTTGGGGGGAATGAGCAGTTCTTC. As protein: CASRLGGNEQFF.